This T cell receptor (beta chain) came from a study of T-cell memory formation after mild COVID-19. Using its own MiXCR run on the 5' RACE reads, TCRdb lists one record per CDR3 protein. The table records about 390,000 distinct CDR3 sequences, under 25% of them present only once. This clonotype appeared many times. This CDR3 has 14 amino acids. Germline V gene lookup returns CDR1 GTSNPN and CDR2 SVGIG (reference sequence). Trimming took off 0 bases at V and 6 bases at J, with 14 bases between the two ends. The sample comprised PBMCs or a T cell subset sorted from them (not recorded which). This chain links TRBV30 with TRBJ1-1; D not certain. The source of this sequence is an adult woman who had mild COVID-19 (a few samples of this study predate the infection). Cell type and time point are not known. CDR3 residues: CAWSVRAVGAEAFF. DNA of the CDR3: TGTGCCTGGAGTGTACGAGCCGTCGGCGCTGAAGCTTTCTTT.